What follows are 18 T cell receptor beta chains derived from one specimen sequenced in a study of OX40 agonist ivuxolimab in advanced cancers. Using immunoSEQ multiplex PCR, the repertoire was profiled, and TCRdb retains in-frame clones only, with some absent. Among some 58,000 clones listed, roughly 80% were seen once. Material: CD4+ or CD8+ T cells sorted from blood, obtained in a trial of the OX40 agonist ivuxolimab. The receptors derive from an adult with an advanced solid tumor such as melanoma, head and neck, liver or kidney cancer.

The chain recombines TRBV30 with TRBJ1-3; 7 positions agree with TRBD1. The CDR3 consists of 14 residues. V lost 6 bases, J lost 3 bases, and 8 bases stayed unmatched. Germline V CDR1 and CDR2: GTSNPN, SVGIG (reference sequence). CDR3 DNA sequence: TGTGCCTGCCCAAAGGGGGCTGGTGGAAACACCATATATTTT. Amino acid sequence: CACPKGAGGNTIYF.

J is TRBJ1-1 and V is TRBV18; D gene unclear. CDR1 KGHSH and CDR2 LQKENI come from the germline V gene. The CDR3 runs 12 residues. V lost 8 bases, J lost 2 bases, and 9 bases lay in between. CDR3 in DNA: TGTGCCAGCCTTGCAGGCAACACTGAAGCTTTCTTT. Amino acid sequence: CASLAGNTEAFF.

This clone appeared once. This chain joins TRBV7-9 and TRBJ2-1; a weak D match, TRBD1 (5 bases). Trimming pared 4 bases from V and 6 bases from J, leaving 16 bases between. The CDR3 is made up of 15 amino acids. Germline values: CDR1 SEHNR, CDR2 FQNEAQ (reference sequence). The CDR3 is CASSSGARVGNEQFF. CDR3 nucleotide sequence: TGTGCCAGCAGCTCCGGTGCCAGGGTGGGCAATGAGCAGTTCTTC.

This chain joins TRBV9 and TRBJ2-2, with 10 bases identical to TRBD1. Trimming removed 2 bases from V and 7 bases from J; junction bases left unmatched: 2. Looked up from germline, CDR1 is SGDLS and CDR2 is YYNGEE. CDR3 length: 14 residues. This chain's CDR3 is CASSVTGGGGELFF. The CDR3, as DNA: TGTGCCAGCAGCGTGACAGGGGGCGGCGGGGAGCTGTTTTTT.

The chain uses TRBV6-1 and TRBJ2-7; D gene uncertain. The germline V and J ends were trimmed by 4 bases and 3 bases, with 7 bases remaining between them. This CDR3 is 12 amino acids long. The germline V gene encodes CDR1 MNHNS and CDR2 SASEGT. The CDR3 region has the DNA TGTGCCAGCAGTGTCAGCGACTACGAGCAGTACGTC. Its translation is CASSVSDYEQYV.

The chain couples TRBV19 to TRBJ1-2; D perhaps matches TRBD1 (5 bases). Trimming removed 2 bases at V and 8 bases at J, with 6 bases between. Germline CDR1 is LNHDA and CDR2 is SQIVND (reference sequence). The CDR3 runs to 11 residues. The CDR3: CASSIWGGYTF. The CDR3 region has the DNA TGTGCCAGTAGTATATGGGGGGGCTACACCTTC. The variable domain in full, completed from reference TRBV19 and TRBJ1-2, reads DGGITQSPKYLFRKEGQNVTLSCEQNLNHDAMYWYRQDPGQGLRLIYYSQIVNDFQKGDIAEGYSVSREKKESFPLTVTSAQKNPTAFYLCASSIWGGYTFGSGTRLTVV.

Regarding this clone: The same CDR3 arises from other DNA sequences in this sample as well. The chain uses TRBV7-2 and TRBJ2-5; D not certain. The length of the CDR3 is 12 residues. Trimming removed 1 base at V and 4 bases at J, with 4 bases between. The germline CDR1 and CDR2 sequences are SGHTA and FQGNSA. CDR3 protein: CASSLDRETQYF. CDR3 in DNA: TGTGCCAGCAGCTTAGACCGAGAGACCCAGTACTTC.

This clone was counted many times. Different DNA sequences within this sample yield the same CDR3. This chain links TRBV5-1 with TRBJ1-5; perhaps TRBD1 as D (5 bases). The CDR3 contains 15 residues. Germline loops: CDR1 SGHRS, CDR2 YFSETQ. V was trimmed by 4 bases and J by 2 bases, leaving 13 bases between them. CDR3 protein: CASSPDIGGNQPQHF. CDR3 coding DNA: TGCGCCAGCAGCCCGGACATCGGAGGCAATCAGCCCCAGCATTTT.

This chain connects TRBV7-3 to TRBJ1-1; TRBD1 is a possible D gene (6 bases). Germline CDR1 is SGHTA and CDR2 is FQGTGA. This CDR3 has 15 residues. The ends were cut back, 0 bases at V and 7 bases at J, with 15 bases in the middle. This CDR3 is CASSLTGRGEGEAFF. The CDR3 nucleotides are TGTGCCAGCAGCTTAACAGGCAGGGGAGAGGGTGAAGCTTTCTTT.

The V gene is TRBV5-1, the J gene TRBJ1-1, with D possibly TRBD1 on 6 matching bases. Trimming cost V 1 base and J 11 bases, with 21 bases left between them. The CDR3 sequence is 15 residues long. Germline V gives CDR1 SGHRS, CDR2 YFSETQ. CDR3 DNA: TGCGCCAGCAGCTTGTCCACTACAGGGAAAGATGAGGCTTTCTTT. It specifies CASSLSTTGKDEAFF.

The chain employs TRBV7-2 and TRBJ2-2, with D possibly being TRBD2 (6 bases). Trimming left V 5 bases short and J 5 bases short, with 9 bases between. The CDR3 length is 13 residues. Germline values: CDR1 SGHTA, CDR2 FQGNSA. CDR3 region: CASSGRNTGELFF. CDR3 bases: TGTGCCAGCAGCGGGAGGAATACCGGGGAGCTGTTTTTT.

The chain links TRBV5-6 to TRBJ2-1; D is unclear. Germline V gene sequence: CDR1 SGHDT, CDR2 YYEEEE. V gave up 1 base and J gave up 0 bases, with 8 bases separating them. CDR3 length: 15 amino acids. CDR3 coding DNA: TGTGCCAGCAGCTTGTTCATAAGCTCCTACAATGAGCAGTTCTTC. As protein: CASSLFISSYNEQFF.

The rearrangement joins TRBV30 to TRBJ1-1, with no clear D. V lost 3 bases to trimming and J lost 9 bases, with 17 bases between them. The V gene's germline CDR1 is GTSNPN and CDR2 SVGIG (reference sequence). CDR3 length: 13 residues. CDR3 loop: CAWSGWRDIKAFF. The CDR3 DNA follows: TGTGCCTGGAGCGGGTGGAGGGATATAAAAGCTTTCTTT.

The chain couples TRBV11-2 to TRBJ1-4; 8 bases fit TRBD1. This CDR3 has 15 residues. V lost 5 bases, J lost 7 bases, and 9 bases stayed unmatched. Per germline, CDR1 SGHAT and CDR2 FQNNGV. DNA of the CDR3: TGTGCCAGCAGCCCAGGGGACAGGCTTTTTGAAAAACTGTTTTTT. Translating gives CASSPGDRLFEKLFF.

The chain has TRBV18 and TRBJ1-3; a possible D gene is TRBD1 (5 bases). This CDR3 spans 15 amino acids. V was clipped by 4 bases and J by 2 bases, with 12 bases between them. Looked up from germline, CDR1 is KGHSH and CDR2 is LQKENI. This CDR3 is CASSQAGLTGNTIYF. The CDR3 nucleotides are TGTGCCAGCTCACAGGCGGGGCTGACTGGAAACACCATATATTTT.

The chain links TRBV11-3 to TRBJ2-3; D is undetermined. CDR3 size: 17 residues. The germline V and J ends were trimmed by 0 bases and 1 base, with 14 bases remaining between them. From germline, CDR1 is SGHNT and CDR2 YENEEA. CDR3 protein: CASSLDVDPWRTDTQYF. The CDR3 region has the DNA TGTGCCAGCAGCTTAGATGTGGACCCATGGCGCACAGATACGCAGTATTTT. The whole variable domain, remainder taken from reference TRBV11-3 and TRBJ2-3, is EAGVVQSPRYKIIEKKQPVAFWCNPISGHNTLYWYLQNLGQGPELLIRYENEEAVDDSQLPKDRFSAERLKGVDSTLKIQPAELGDSAVYLCASSLDVDPWRTDTQYFGPGTRLTVL.

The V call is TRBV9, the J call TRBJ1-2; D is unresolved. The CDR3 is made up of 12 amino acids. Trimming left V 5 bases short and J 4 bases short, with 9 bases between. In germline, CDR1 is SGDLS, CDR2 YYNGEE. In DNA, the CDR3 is TGTGCCAGCAGTACAACAGCCTATGGCTACACCTTC. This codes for CASSTTAYGYTF. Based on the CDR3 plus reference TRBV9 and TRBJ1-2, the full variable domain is DSGVTQTPKHLITATGQRVTLRCSPRSGDLSVYWYQQSLDQGLQFLIQYYNGEERAKGNILERFSAQQFPDLHSELNLSSLELGDSALYFCASSTTAYGYTFGSGTRLTVV.

The CDR3 protein is CASSQVPYSPLHF. The DNA for the CDR3 is TGTGCCAGCAGCCAAGTGCCGTATTCACCCCTCCACTTT. The genes are TRBV14 and TRBJ1-6; D is unclear. Looked up from germline, CDR1 is SGHDN and CDR2 is FVKESK. The length of the CDR3 is 13 residues. The V and J ends lost 1 base and 8 bases respectively, with 6 bases between them.